This is a list of T cell receptor beta chains from one sample in a study of blood T cell repertoires in COVID-19. TCRdb keeps only in-frame clones here, not all; method: immunoSEQ multiplex PCR. Of over 200,000 clones listed, around nine tenths are singletons. Source material: peripheral blood. These receptors all come from a man between 35 and 55 years old who had recovered from COVID-19. Each CDR3 is given with its conserved first and last residue. A D gene is named only where the DNA matches it firmly. Rows give clone size only sometimes, using once, few, many, or a class for an expanded clone.

j_call | d_call | v_call | clone_size | cdr3_aa | cdr3_nt
TRBJ2-1 | TRBD2 | TRBV3-1/TRBV3-2 | once | CASSPGTSGGQGEQFF | TGTGCCAGCAGCCCGGGGACTAGCGGGGGACAGGGTGAGCAGTTCTTC
TRBJ1-5 | TRBD1 | TRBV19 | NA | CATTTGGAGQPQHF | TGTGCCACCACAACAGGGGGCGCAGGTCAGCCCCAGCATTTT
TRBJ2-2 | NA | TRBV2 | NA | CASSGRPPRTGELFF | TGTGCCAGCAGTGGCCGACCCCCGAGGACCGGGGAGCTGTTTTTT
TRBJ1-1 | NA | TRBV5-5 | NA | CASSSDLAIEAFF | TGTGCCAGCAGCTCGGACTTAGCAATTGAAGCTTTCTTT
TRBJ2-1 | TRBD2 | TRBV18 | NA | CASSPPGLAGEVQFF | TGTGCCAGCTCACCCCCAGGGCTAGCGGGAGAGGTGCAGTTCTTC
TRBJ1-1 | TRBD1 | TRBV19 | NA | CASSGHRGGSEAFF | TGTGCCAGTAGTGGCCACAGGGGGGGATCTGAAGCTTTCTTT
TRBJ2-2 | TRBD2 | TRBV7-6 | once | CASSLANSGVGGELFF | TGTGCCAGCAGCTTAGCGAATAGCGGGGTTGGCGGGGAGCTGTTTTTT
TRBJ1-2 | TRBD1 | TRBV7-3 | NA | CASQVTGTGDALAF | TGTGCCAGCCAAGTAACCGGGACAGGTGACGCCCTCGCCTTC
TRBJ1-4 | TRBD1 | TRBV7-9 | NA | CASSLTGGGKEKLFF | TGTGCCAGCAGCTTAACAGGGGGAGGAAAGGAAAAACTGTTTTTT
TRBJ2-7 | TRBD1 | TRBV18 | NA | CASSPLPWTGSGEQYF | TGTGCCAGCTCACCACTACCTTGGACAGGGTCTGGCGAGCAGTACTTC
TRBJ1-1 | NA | TRBV2 | once | CASSGGVGTEAFF | TGTGCCAGCAGTGGGGGCGTAGGCACTGAAGCTTTCTTT
TRBJ2-7 | TRBD1 | TRBV7-2 | once | CASSATTGGGHF | TGTGCCAGCAGCGCCACGACAGGGGGCGGGCACTTC
TRBJ2-1 | NA | TRBV11-3 | NA | CASSLNLMLNEQFF | TGTGCCAGCAGCTTAAACTTGATGCTAAATGAGCAGTTCTTC
TRBJ1-5 | NA | TRBV5-4 | few | CASSLGVNQPQHF | TGTGCCAGCAGCCTAGGCGTCAATCAGCCCCAGCATTTT
TRBJ2-3 | TRBD2 | TRBV2 | NA | CASSGTSGGPRSQYF | TGTGCCAGCAGTGGGACTAGCGGGGGGCCAAGGTCGCAGTATTTT